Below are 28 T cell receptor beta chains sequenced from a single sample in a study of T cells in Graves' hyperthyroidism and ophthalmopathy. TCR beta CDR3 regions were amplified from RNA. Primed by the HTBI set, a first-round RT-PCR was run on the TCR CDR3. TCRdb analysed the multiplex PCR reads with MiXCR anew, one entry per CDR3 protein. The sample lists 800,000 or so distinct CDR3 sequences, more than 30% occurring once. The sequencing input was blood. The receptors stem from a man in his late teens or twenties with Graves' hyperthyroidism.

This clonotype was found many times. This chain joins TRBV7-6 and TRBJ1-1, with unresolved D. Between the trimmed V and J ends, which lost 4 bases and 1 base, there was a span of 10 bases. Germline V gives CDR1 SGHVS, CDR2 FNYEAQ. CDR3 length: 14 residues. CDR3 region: CASSSLDGNTEAFF. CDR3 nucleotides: TGTGCCAGCAGCTCATTGGACGGGAACACTGAAGCTTTCTTT. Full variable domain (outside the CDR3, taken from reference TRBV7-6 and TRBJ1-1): GAGVSQSPRYKVTKRGQDVALRCDPISGHVSLYWYRQALGQGPEFLTYFNYEAQQDKSGLPNDRFSAERPEGSISTLTIQRTEQRDSAMYRCASSSLDGNTEAFFGQGTRLTVV.

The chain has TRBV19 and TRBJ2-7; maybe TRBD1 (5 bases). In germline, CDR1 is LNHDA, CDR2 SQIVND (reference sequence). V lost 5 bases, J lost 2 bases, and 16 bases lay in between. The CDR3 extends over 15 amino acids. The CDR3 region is CASSQVDSPTYEQYF. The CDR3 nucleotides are TGTGCCAGTAGTCAAGTTGACAGCCCTACCTACGAGCAGTACTTC.

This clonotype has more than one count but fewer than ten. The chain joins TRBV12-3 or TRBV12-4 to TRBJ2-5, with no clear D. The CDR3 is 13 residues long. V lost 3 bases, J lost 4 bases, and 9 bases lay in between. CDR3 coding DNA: TGTGCCAGCAGTTTTGGCAATGGAGAGACCCAGTACTTC. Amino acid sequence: CASSFGNGETQYF.

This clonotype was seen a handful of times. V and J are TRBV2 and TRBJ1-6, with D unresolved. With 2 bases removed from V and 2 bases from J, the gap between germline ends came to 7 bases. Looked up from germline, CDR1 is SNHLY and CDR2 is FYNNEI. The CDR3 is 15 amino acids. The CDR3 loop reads CASSEWVPYNSPLHF. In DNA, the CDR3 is TGTGCCAGCAGTGAATGGGTGCCCTATAATTCACCCCTCCACTTT.

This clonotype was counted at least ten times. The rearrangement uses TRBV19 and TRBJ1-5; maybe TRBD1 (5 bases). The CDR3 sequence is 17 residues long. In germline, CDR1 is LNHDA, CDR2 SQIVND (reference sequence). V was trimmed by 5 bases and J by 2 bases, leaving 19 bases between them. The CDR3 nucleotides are TGTGCCAGTAGTTTTCCCGTGAGGGGAGGTCGCAATCAGCCCCAGCATTTT. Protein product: CASSFPVRGGRNQPQHF.

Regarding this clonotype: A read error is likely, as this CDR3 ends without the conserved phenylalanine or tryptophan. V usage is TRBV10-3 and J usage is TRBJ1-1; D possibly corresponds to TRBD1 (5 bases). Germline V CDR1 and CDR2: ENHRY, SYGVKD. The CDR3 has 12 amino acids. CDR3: CASSVPRAEAFL. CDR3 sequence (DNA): TGTGCCAGCAGTGTACCCAGGGCTGAAGCTTTCTTG.

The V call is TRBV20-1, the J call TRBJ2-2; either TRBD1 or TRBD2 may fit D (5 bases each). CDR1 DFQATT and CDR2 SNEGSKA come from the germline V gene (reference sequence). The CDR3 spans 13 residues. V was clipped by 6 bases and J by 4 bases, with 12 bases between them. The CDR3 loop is CSAVSGGTGELFF. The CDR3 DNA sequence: TGCAGTGCCGTATCTGGGGGCACCGGGGAGCTGTTTTTT.

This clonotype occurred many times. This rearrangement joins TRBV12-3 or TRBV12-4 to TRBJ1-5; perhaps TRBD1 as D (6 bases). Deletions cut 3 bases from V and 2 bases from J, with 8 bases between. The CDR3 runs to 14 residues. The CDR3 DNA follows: TGTGCCAGCAGTTTCTCAGGGGGCAATCAGCCCCAGCATTTT. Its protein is CASSFSGGNQPQHF.

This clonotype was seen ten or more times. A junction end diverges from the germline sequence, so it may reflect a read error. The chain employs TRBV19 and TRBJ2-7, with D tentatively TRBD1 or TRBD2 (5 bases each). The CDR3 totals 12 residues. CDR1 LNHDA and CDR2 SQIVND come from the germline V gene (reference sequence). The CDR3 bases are TGTGCCAGTAGTATAGACGGGGCAGTTCGGCTCTTC. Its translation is CASSIDGAVRLF.

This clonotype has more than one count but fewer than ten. The chain's CDR3 is CASSLDSDGTQYF. The CDR3 nucleotides read TGCGCCAGCAGCTTGGATAGCGACGGGACCCAGTACTTC. The rearrangement uses TRBV5-1 and TRBJ2-5, with D possibly TRBD2 on 5 matching bases. The germline CDR1 and CDR2 sequences are SGHRS and YFSETQ. The CDR3 has 13 amino acids. V lost 0 bases, J lost 7 bases, and 10 bases lay in between.

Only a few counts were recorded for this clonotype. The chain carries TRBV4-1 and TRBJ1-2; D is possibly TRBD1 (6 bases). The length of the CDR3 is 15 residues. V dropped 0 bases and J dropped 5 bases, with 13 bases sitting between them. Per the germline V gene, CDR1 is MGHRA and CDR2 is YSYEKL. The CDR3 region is CASSQELQGGYGYTF. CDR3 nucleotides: TGCGCCAGCAGCCAAGAATTACAGGGTGGTTATGGCTACACCTTC.

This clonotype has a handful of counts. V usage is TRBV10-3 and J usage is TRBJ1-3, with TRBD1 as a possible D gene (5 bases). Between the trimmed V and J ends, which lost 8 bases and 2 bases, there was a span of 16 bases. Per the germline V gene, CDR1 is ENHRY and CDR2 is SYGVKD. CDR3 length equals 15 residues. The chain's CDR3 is CAIGGSPSPGNTIYF. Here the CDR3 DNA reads TGTGCCATCGGGGGATCGCCCAGCCCTGGAAACACCATATATTTT.

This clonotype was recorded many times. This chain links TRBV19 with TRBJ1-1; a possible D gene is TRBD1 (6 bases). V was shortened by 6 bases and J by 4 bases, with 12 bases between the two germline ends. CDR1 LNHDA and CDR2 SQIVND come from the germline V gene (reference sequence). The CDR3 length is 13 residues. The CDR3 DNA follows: TGTGCCAGTAGAATAACAGGGTTCACTGAAGCTTTCTTT. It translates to CASRITGFTEAFF. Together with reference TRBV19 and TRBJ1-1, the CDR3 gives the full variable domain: DGGITQSPKYLFRKEGQNVTLSCEQNLNHDAMYWYRQDPGQGLRLIYYSQIVNDFQKGDIAEGYSVSREKKESFPLTVTSAQKNPTAFYLCASRITGFTEAFFGQGTRLTVV.

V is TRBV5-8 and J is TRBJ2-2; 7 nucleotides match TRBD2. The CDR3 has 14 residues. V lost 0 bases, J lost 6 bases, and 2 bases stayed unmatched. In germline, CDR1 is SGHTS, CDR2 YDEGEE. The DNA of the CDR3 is TGTGCCAGCAGCTTGGACGCGGGAGCCGGGGAGCTGTTTTTT. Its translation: CASSLDAGAGELFF.

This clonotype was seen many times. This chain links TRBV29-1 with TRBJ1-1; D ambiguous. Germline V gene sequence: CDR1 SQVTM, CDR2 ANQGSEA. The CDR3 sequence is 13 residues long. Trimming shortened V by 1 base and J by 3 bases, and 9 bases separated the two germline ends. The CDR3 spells CSVEGTGYTEAFF. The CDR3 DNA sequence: TGCAGCGTTGAAGGGACGGGATACACTGAAGCTTTCTTT.

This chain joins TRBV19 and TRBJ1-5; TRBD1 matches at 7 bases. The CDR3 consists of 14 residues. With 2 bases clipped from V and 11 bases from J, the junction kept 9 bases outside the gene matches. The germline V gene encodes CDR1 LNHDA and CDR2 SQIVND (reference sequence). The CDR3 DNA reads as TGTGCCAGTAGTATAAAGAGGGGGCTAACGGCCCAGCATTTT. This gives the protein CASSIKRGLTAQHF.

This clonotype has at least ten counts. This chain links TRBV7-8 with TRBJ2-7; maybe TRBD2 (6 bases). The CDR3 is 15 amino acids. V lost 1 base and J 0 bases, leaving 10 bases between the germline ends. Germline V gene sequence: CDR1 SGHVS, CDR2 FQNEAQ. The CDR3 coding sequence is TGTGCCAGCAGCTTAGAGTTCGGGAGCTCCTACGAGCAGTACTTC. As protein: CASSLEFGSSYEQYF. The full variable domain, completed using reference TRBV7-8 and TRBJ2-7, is GAGVSQSPRYKVAKRGQDVALRCDPISGHVSLFWYQQALGQGPEFLTYFQNEAQLDKSGLPSDRFFAERPEGSVSTLKIQRTQQEDSAVYLCASSLEFGSSYEQYFGPGTRLTVT.

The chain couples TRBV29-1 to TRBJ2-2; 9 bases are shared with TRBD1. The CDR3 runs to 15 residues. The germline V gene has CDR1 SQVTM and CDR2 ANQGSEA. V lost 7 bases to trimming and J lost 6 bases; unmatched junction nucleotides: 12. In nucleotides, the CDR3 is TGCAGCGGTTGGGGACAGGGCAAGGTCGCCGGGGAGCTGTTTTTT. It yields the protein CSGWGQGKVAGELFF.

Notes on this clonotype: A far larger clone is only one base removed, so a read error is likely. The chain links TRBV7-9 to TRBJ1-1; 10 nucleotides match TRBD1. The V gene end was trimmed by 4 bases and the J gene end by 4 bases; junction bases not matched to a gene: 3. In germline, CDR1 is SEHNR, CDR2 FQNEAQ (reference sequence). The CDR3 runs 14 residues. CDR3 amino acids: CASSWTGGATEAFF. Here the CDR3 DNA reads TGTGCCAGCAGCTGGACAGGGGGGGCCACTGAAGCTTTCTTT.

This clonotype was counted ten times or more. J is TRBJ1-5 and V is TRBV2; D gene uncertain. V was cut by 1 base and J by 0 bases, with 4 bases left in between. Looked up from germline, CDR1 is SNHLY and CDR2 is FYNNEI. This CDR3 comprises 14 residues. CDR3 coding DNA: TGTGCCAGCAGTGAAGACGTTAGCAATCAGCCCCAGCATTTT. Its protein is CASSEDVSNQPQHF.

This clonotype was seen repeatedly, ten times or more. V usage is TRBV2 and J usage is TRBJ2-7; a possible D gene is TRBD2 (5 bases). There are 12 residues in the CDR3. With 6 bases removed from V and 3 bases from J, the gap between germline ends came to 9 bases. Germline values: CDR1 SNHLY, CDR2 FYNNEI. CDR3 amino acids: CASRKGSYEQYF. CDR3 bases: TGTGCCAGCAGAAAAGGGAGCTACGAGCAGTACTTC.

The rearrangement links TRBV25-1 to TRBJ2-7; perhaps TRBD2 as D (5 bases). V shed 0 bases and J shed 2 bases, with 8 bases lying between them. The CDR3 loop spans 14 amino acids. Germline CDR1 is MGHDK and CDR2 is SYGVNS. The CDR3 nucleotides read TGTGCCAGCAGTGAATATTTCGGGACCTACGAGCAGTACTTC. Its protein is CASSEYFGTYEQYF.

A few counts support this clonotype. The CDR3 DNA is TGTGCCAGCAGTGAAGCATGGAAAGAGACCCAGTACTTC. As protein: CASSEAWKETQYF. The J gene is TRBJ2-5, the V gene TRBV6-1; D gene ambiguous. CDR1 and CDR2 (germline): MNHNS, SASEGT. The CDR3 has 13 residues. V was cut by 0 bases and J by 3 bases, with 5 bases left in between.

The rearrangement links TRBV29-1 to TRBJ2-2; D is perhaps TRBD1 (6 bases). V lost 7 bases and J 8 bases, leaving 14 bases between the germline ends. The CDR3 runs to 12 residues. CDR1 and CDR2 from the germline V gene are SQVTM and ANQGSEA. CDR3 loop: CSANTGTGELFF. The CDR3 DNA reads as TGCAGCGCTAATACCGGGACAGGGGAGCTGTTTTTT.

CDR3: CASSSRTSGTPYQETQYF. The CDR3 DNA reads as TGTGCCAGCAGCTCGCGGACTAGCGGGACCCCTTACCAAGAGACCCAGTACTTC. The V call is TRBV7-2, the J call TRBJ2-5, with 12 bases fitting TRBD2. Germline-derived CDR1 and CDR2 are SGHTA and FQGNSA. V dropped 4 bases and J dropped 0; count of bases not matched to a gene: 9. This CDR3 has 18 residues.

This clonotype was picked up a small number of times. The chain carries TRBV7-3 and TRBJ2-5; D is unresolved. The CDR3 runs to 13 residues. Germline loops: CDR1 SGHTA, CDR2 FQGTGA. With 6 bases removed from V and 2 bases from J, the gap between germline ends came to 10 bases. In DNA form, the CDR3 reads TGTGCCAGCAGTTACAACTTTCAAGAGACCCAGTACTTC. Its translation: CASSYNFQETQYF.

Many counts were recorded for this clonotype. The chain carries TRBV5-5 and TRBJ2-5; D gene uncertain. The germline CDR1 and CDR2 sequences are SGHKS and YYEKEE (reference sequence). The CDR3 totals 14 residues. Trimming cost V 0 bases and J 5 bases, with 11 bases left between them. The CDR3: CASSLDGLFETQYF. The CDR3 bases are TGTGCCAGCAGCTTGGATGGTTTATTCGAGACCCAGTACTTC.

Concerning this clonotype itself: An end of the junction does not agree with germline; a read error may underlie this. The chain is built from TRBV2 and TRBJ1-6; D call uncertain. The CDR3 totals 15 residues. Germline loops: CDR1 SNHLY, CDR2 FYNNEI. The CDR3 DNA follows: TGTTCCAGCCCCTACGAGAGCTCCTATAATTCATCCCTCCACTTT. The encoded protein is CSSPYESSYNSSLHF.